This T cell receptor beta chain originates from a study of T cell responses to AZD1222 COVID-19 vaccine. The germline V gene has CDR1 KGHSH and CDR2 LQKENI. This CDR3 region has 16 residues. V lost 0 bases and J lost 9; bases outside the gene matches: 7. TCRdb's copy holds only in-frame clones and misses some; the assay was immunoSEQ multiplex PCR. There are roughly 140,000 clones in the sample; roughly nine tenths occur only once, and about 1.5% lies in the top ten. Study results and limitations: Spike-specific TCR repertoires showed rising breadth and depth after two AZD1222 doses. Clonal diversity may have been underestimated in mostly white British donors. All repertoire sampling was performed exclusively after the peak T cell response.

A remark on this clone: Its antigen is not identified.

The chain links TRBV18 to TRBJ2-1; 11 bases fit TRBD2. This material consisted of peripheral blood, taken on day 0 of AZD1222 vaccination. The clonotype was recovered from an adult in good health. The CDR3 loop reads CASSPPETSGVVEQFF. The CDR3 DNA follows: TGTGCCAGCTCACCACCCGAGACTAGCGGGGTAGTTGAGCAGTTCTTC.